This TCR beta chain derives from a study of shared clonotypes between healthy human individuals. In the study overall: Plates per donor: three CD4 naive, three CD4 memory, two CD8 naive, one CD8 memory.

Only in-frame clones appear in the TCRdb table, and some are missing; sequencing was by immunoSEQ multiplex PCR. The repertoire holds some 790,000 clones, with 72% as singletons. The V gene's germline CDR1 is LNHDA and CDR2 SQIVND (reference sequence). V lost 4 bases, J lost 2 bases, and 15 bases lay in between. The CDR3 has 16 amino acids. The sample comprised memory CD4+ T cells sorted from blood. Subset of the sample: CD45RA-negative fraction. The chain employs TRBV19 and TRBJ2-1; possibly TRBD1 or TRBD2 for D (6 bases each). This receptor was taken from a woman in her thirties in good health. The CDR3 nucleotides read TGTGCCAGTAGTAACATACAGGGAGGCCCCTACAATGAGCAGTTCTTC. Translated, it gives CASSNIQGGPYNEQFF.